This is a list of T cell receptor beta chains from one sample in a study of cytomegalovirus exposure and HLA in healthy donors. Some clones are missing from TCRdb's copy, which holds only in-frame ones; the method was immunoSEQ multiplex PCR. Of approximately 82,000 clones listed, 62% are singletons. The specimen was PBMCs. Receptors originate from a woman aged 25-40 years in good health and CMV-seropositive. The CDR3 runs from the conserved cysteine through the conserved F or W. D genes are given only for firm matches. Clone size appears in some rows only: once, few, many, or a class for an expanded clone.

clone size: few; J gene: TRBJ1-1; D gene: TRBD1; V gene: TRBV30; CDR3 protein: CAWSVGTGLTEAFF; CDR3 DNA: TGTGCCTGGAGTGTTGGGACAGGGCTCACTGAAGCTTTCTTT
clone size: -; J gene: TRBJ2-7; D gene: TRBD2; V gene: TRBV10-3; CDR3 protein: CAISRASGAHEQYF; CDR3 DNA: TGTGCCATCAGTCGGGCTAGCGGGGCCCACGAGCAGTACTTC
clone size: -; J gene: TRBJ2-7; D gene: TRBD1; V gene: TRBV7-9; CDR3 protein: CASSPPGQGTGEQYF; CDR3 DNA: TGTGCCAGCAGCCCACCGGGACAGGGGACAGGCGAGCAGTACTTC
clone size: -; J gene: TRBJ1-1; D gene: -; V gene: TRBV2; CDR3 protein: CASTPVTEAFF; CDR3 DNA: TGTGCCAGCACTCCCGTCACTGAAGCTTTCTTT
clone size: -; J gene: TRBJ2-3; D gene: -; V gene: TRBV28; CDR3 protein: CASSSPGEATDTQYF; CDR3 DNA: TGTGCCAGCAGTTCCCCGGGTGAGGCCACAGATACGCAGTATTTT
clone size: -; J gene: TRBJ2-2; D gene: TRBD2; V gene: TRBV7-3; CDR3 protein: CASSVGTSGNGELFF; CDR3 DNA: TGTGCCAGCAGCGTAGGGACTAGCGGTAACGGGGAGCTGTTTTTT
clone size: once; J gene: TRBJ2-1; D gene: TRBD2; V gene: TRBV6-5; CDR3 protein: CASSYGRGGHNEQFF; CDR3 DNA: TGTGCCAGCAGTTATGGGCGGGGGGGCCACAATGAGCAGTTCTTC
clone size: -; J gene: TRBJ1-3; D gene: TRBD1; V gene: TRBV6-1; CDR3 protein: CATRGLVGNTIYF; CDR3 DNA: TGTGCCACCAGGGGGCTGGTTGGAAACACCATATATTTT
clone size: few; J gene: TRBJ2-7; D gene: -; V gene: TRBV28; CDR3 protein: CASSFLTADEQYF; CDR3 DNA: TGTGCCAGCAGTTTTTTGACAGCCGACGAGCAGTACTTC
clone size: -; J gene: TRBJ1-1; D gene: -; V gene: TRBV7-3; CDR3 protein: CASSSGLTNTEAFF; CDR3 DNA: TGTGCCAGCAGCTCCGGACTTACGAACACTGAAGCTTTCTTT
clone size: -; J gene: TRBJ2-3; D gene: TRBD2; V gene: TRBV7-2; CDR3 protein: CASSFWTSGGDRPQYF; CDR3 DNA: TGTGCCAGCAGCTTCTGGACTAGCGGGGGGGACCGGCCGCAGTATTTT
clone size: few; J gene: TRBJ2-6; D gene: -; V gene: TRBV7-9; CDR3 protein: CSSSLFTGSGANVLTF; CDR3 DNA: TGTTCCAGCAGCTTATTTACGGGCTCTGGGGCCAACGTCCTGACTTTC
clone size: -; J gene: TRBJ1-5; D gene: TRBD1; V gene: TRBV15; CDR3 protein: CATSRETGTNQPQHF; CDR3 DNA: TGTGCCACCAGCAGAGAGACAGGGACCAATCAGCCCCAGCATTTT
clone size: -; J gene: TRBJ1-1; D gene: -; V gene: TRBV5-5; CDR3 protein: CASSQDWQGGEAFF; CDR3 DNA: TGTGCCAGCAGCCAAGATTGGCAGGGAGGCGAAGCTTTCTTT
clone size: once; J gene: TRBJ1-2; D gene: -; V gene: TRBV6-1; CDR3 protein: CASSNPQVTYGYTF; CDR3 DNA: TGTGCCAGCAGTAACCCTCAGGTCACCTATGGCTACACCTTC
clone size: few; J gene: TRBJ1-4; D gene: -; V gene: TRBV18; CDR3 protein: CASSPPRTVNEKLFF; CDR3 DNA: TGTGCCAGCTCACCCCCCCGTACAGTCAATGAAAAACTGTTTTTT
clone size: -; J gene: TRBJ2-7; D gene: -; V gene: TRBV7-9; CDR3 protein: CSSSLEYRDAYEQYF; CDR3 DNA: TGTTCCAGCAGCTTAGAGTACAGGGACGCCTACGAGCAGTACTTC
clone size: -; J gene: TRBJ2-7; D gene: -; V gene: TRBV29-1; CDR3 protein: CSGYSLGSSYEQYF; CDR3 DNA: TGCAGCGGGTACTCGCTGGGGAGCTCCTACGAGCAGTACTTC
clone size: -; J gene: TRBJ2-3; D gene: -; V gene: TRBV5-4; CDR3 protein: CASSLAGQLAATQYF; CDR3 DNA: TGTGCCAGCAGCTTGGCAGGACAACTAGCTGCTACGCAGTATTTT
clone size: -; J gene: TRBJ2-4; D gene: -; V gene: TRBV7-2; CDR3 protein: CASSFGRENIQYF; CDR3 DNA: TGTGCCAGCAGCTTCGGGCGGGAAAACATTCAGTACTTC
clone size: -; J gene: TRBJ2-1; D gene: -; V gene: TRBV5-1; CDR3 protein: CASSLEGSGYNEQFF; CDR3 DNA: TGCGCCAGCAGCTTGGAAGGTAGCGGATACAATGAGCAGTTCTTC
clone size: few; J gene: TRBJ1-6; D gene: -; V gene: TRBV4-3; CDR3 protein: CASSQDRSGDSPLHF; CDR3 DNA: TGCGCCAGCAGCCAAGATCGGTCAGGGGATTCACCCCTCCACTTT
clone size: -; J gene: TRBJ2-7; D gene: -; V gene: TRBV7-8; CDR3 protein: CASTGNRDYEQYF; CDR3 DNA: TGTGCCAGCACCGGAAACAGGGACTACGAGCAGTACTTC
clone size: few; J gene: TRBJ1-1; D gene: TRBD1; V gene: TRBV5-1; CDR3 protein: CASTGTVNTEAFF; CDR3 DNA: TGCGCCAGCACGGGGACAGTGAACACTGAAGCTTTCTTT
clone size: few; J gene: TRBJ1-4; D gene: TRBD1; V gene: TRBV4-1; CDR3 protein: CASSQGAGTGIGKLFF; CDR3 DNA: TGCGCCAGCAGCCAAGGGGCCGGGACAGGGATCGGGAAACTGTTTTTT
clone size: once; J gene: TRBJ1-2; D gene: -; V gene: TRBV6-1; CDR3 protein: CASSGALAVEVADYTF; CDR3 DNA: TGTGCCAGCAGTGGAGCGCTGGCAGTCGAAGTCGCCGACTACACCTTC
clone size: -; J gene: TRBJ2-7; D gene: TRBD1; V gene: TRBV6-1; CDR3 protein: CASNTGTGYDEQYF; CDR3 DNA: TGTGCCAGCAACACCGGGACAGGGTATGACGAGCAGTACTTC
clone size: -; J gene: TRBJ1-2; D gene: -; V gene: TRBV5-1; CDR3 protein: CASSPTASSHYGYPF; CDR3 DNA: TGCGCCAGCAGCCCTACCGCGAGCAGTCACTATGGCTACCCCTTC
clone size: -; J gene: TRBJ1-4; D gene: TRBD1; V gene: TRBV2; CDR3 protein: CASRNPQTGEKLFF; CDR3 DNA: TGTGCCAGCAGGAACCCGCAGACAGGGGAAAAACTGTTTTTT
clone size: few; J gene: TRBJ2-3; D gene: -; V gene: TRBV6-1; CDR3 protein: CASSDLLADTQYF; CDR3 DNA: TGTGCCAGCAGTGATTTACTAGCAGATACGCAGTATTTT
clone size: -; J gene: TRBJ2-1; D gene: TRBD2; V gene: TRBV5-4; CDR3 protein: CASSLELAGEQFF; CDR3 DNA: TGTGCCAGCAGCTTGGAACTAGCGGGTGAGCAGTTCTTC
clone size: once; J gene: TRBJ2-5; D gene: TRBD2; V gene: TRBV18; CDR3 protein: CASSVVAGQETQYF; CDR3 DNA: TGTGCCAGCTCTGTGGTAGCGGGGCAAGAGACCCAGTACTTC
clone size: -; J gene: TRBJ1-1; D gene: TRBD1; V gene: TRBV19; CDR3 protein: CASSIDRTGVNTEAFF; CDR3 DNA: TGTGCCAGTAGTATAGATAGGACAGGGGTGAACACTGAAGCTTTCTTT
clone size: -; J gene: TRBJ1-1; D gene: -; V gene: TRBV27; CDR3 protein: CASVNRGEAFF; CDR3 DNA: TGTGCCAGCGTCAACCGGGGTGAAGCTTTCTTT
clone size: -; J gene: TRBJ2-3; D gene: TRBD2; V gene: TRBV30; CDR3 protein: CAWRPGLAGFDTQYF; CDR3 DNA: TGTGCCTGGAGACCTGGACTAGCGGGGTTCGATACGCAGTATTTT
clone size: few; J gene: TRBJ2-3; D gene: -; V gene: TRBV7-9; CDR3 protein: CASSLGGSRGTDTQYF; CDR3 DNA: TGTGCCAGCAGCTTAGGGGGCAGCCGAGGCACAGATACGCAGTATTTT
clone size: -; J gene: TRBJ2-3; D gene: TRBD2; V gene: TRBV6-6; CDR3 protein: CASSYGGGATDTQYF; CDR3 DNA: TGTGCCAGCAGTTACGGCGGGGGGGCTACAGATACGCAGTATTTT
clone size: once; J gene: TRBJ2-3; D gene: -; V gene: TRBV5-1; CDR3 protein: CASSSGGRASDTQYF; CDR3 DNA: TGCGCCAGCAGCTCGGGCGGGCGGGCATCAGATACGCAGTATTTT
clone size: -; J gene: TRBJ2-1; D gene: -; V gene: TRBV6-5; CDR3 protein: CASSYGGFDNEQFF; CDR3 DNA: TGTGCCAGCAGTTACGGAGGATTCGACAATGAGCAGTTCTTC